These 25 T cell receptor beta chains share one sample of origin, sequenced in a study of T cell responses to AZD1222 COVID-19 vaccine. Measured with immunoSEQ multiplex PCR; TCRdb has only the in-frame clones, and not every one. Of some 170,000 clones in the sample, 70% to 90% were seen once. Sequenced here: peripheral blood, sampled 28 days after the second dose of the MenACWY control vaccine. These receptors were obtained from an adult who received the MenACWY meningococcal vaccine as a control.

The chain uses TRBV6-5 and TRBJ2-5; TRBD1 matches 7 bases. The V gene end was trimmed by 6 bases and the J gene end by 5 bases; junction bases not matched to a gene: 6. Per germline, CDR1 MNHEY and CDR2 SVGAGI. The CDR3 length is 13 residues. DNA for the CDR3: TGTGCCAGCAGATCTGACAGGGCTGAGACCCAGTACTTC. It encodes CASRSDRAETQYF.

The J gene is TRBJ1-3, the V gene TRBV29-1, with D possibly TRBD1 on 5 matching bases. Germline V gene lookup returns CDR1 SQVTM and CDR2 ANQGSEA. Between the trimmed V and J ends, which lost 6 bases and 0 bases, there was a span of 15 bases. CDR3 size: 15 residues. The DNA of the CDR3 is TGCAGCGTCGAAATGGGTAGGGGCTCTGGAAACACCATATATTTT. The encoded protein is CSVEMGRGSGNTIYF.

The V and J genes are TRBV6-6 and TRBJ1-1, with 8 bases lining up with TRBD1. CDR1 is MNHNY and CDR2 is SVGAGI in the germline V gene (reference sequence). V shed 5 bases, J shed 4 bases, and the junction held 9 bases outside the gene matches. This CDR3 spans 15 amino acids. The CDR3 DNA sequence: TGTGCCAGCAGTCCCGGACAGGGAAAGGCCACTGAAGCTTTCTTT. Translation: CASSPGQGKATEAFF.

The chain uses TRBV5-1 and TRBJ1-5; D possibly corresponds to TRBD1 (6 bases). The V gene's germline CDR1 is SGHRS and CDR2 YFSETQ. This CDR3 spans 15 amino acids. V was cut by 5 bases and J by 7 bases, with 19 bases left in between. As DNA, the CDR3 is TGCGCCAGCAGTCCCTCGACAGGCATGGCACAGCCCCAGCATTTT. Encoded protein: CASSPSTGMAQPQHF.

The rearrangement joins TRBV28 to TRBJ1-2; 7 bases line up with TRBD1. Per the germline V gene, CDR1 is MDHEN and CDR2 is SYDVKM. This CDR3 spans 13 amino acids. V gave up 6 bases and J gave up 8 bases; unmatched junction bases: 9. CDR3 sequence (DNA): TGTGCCAGCAGAGACGACAGGGCGGGAGGCTACACCTTC. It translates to CASRDDRAGGYTF.

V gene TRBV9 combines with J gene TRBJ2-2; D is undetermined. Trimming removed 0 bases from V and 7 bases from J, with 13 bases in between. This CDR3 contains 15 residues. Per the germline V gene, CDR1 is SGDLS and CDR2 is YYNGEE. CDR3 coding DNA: TGTGCCAGCAGCGTAGACAGTGCTGGCAGCGGGGAGCTGTTTTTT. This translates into CASSVDSAGSGELFF. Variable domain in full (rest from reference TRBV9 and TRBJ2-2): DSGVTQTPKHLITATGQRVTLRCSPRSGDLSVYWYQQSLDQGLQFLIQYYNGEERAKGNILERFSAQQFPDLHSELNLSSLELGDSALYFCASSVDSAGSGELFFGEGSRLTVL.

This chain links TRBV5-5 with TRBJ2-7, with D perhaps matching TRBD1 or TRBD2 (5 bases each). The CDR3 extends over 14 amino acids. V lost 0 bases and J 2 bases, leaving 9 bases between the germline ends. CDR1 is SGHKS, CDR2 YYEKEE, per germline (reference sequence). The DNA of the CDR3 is TGTGCCAGCAGCTTGGTGGGACGGACCTACGAGCAGTACTTC. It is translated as CASSLVGRTYEQYF.

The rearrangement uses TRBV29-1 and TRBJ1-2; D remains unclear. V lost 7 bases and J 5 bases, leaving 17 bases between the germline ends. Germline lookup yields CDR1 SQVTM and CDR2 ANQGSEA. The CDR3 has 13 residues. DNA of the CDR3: TGCAGCGCCTCGCCAGGAGTCAGATATGGCTACACCTTC. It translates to CSASPGVRYGYTF.

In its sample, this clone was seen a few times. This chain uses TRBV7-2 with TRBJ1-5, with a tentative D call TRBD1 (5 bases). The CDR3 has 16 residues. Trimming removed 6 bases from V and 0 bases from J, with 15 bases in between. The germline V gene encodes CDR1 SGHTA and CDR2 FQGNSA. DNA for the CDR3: TGTGCCAGCAGTTTGGAGGGACCCTATAGCAATCAGCCCCAGCATTTT. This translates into CASSLEGPYSNQPQHF.

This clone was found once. CDR3 sequence (DNA): TGTGCCAGCAGTTTAGGGGACAGAATCTATGGCTACACCTTC. Translation: CASSLGDRIYGYTF. The chain employs TRBV28 and TRBJ1-2; 7 nucleotides match TRBD1. Germline CDR1 is MDHEN and CDR2 is SYDVKM. The CDR3 runs 14 residues. The J segment lost 4 bases and the V segment lost 2 bases, leaving 4 bases of the junction unmatched.

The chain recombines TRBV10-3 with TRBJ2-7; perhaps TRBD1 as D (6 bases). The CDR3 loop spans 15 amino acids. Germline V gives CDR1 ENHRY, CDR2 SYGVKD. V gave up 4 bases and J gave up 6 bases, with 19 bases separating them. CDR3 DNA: TGTGCCATCAGTGCTCCTCGGACAGCCTCTGGCGAGCAGTACTTC. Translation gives CAISAPRTASGEQYF.

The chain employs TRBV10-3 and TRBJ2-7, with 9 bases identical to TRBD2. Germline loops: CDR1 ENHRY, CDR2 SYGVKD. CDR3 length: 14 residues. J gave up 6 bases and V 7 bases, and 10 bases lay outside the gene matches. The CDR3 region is CAITTAGGESEQYF. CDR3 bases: TGTGCCATCACCACAGCGGGAGGAGAAAGCGAGCAGTACTTC.

DNA for the CDR3: TGTGCCAGCACCTACCTGGACAGGGCGGGCAATCAGCCCCAGCATTTT. Translating it yields CASTYLDRAGNQPQHF. The J gene is TRBJ1-5, the V gene TRBV28, with 8 bases lining up with TRBD1. Per the germline V gene, CDR1 is MDHEN and CDR2 is SYDVKM. The V gene end was trimmed by 7 bases and the J gene end by 2 bases; junction bases not matched to a gene: 10. This CDR3 is built from 16 residues.

The CDR3 protein is CASSQDWGRTEAFF. The CDR3 DNA is TGTGCCAGCAGCCAAGACTGGGGTCGCACTGAAGCTTTCTTT. The V call is TRBV14, the J call TRBJ1-1; no firm D call. V lost 0 bases to trimming and J lost 4 bases, with 9 bases between them. The V gene's germline CDR1 is SGHDN and CDR2 FVKESK. The CDR3 length is 14 residues.

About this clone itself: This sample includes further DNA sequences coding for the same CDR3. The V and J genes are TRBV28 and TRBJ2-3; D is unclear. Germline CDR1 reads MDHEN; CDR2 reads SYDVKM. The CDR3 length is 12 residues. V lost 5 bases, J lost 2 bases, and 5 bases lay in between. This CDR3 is CASSLLTDTQYF. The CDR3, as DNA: TGTGCCAGCAGTCTCCTCACAGATACGCAGTATTTT.

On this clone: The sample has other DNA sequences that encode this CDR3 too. CDR3 loop: CASSLGPSNQPQHF. The CDR3 nucleotides read TGCGCCAGCAGCTTGGGACCGTCCAATCAGCCCCAGCATTTT. This chain links TRBV5-1 with TRBJ1-5; D uncertain. Trimming removed 0 bases at V and 3 bases at J, with 7 bases between. Germline V gene sequence: CDR1 SGHRS, CDR2 YFSETQ. This CDR3 comprises 14 residues. The full variable domain, in which reference TRBV5-1 and TRBJ1-5 provide the parts outside the CDR3, is KAGVTQTPRYLIKTRGQQVTLSCSPISGHRSVSWYQQTPGQGLQFLFEYFSETQRNKGNFPGRFSGRQFSNSRSEMNVSTLELGDSALYLCASSLGPSNQPQHFGDGTRLSIL.

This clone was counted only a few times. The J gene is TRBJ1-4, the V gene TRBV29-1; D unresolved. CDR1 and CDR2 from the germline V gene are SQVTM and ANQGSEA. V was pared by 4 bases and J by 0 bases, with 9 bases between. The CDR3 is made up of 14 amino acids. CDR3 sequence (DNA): TGCAGCGTTGGTGACGGGGCAACTAATGAAAAACTGTTTTTT. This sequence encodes CSVGDGATNEKLFF.

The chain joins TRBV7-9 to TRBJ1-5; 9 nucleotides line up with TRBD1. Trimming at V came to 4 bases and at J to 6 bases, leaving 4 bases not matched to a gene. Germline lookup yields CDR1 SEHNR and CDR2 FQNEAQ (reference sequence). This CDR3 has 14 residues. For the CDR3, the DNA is TGTGCCAGCAGCTCCACAGGGGGCGGTCAGCCCCAGCATTTT. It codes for CASSSTGGGQPQHF.

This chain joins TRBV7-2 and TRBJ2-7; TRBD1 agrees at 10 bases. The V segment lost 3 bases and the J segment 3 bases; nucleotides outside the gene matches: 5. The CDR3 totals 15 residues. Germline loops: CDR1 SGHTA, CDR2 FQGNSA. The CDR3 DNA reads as TGTGCCAGCAGCTTCCTGACAGGGGGCCACTACGAGCAGTACTTC. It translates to CASSFLTGGHYEQYF.

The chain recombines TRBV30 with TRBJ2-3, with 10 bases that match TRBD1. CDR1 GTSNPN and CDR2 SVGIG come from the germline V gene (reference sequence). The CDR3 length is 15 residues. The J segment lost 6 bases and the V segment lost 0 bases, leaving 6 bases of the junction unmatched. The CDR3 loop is CAWSVDRGPWDTQYF. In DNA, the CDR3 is TGTGCCTGGAGTGTCGACAGGGGGCCGTGGGATACGCAGTATTTT. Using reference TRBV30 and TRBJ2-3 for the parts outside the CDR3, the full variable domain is SQTIHQWPATLVQPVGSPLSLECTVEGTSNPNLYWYRQAAGRGLQLLFYSVGIGQISSEVPQNLSASRPQDRQFILSSKKLLLSDSGFYLCAWSVDRGPWDTQYFGPGTRLTVL.

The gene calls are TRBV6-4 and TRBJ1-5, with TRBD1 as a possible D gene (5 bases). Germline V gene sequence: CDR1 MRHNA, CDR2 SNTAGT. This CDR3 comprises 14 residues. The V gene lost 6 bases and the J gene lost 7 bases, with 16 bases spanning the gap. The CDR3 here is CASSMEGSGQPQHF. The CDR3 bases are TGTGCCAGCAGCATGGAGGGGAGCGGGCAGCCCCAGCATTTT.

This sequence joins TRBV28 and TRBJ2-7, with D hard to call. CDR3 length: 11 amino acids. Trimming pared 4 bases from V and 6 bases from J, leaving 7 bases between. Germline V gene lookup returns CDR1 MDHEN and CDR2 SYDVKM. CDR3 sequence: CASSYIREQYF. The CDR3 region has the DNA TGTGCCAGCAGTTATATCCGCGAGCAGTACTTC.

CDR3 nucleotides: TGTGCCAGCAGTTACCCAGCGTCGAGCTCCTACGAGCAGTACTTC. Translation: CASSYPASSSYEQYF. V is TRBV5-6 and J is TRBJ2-7; D gene uncertain. The CDR3 loop spans 15 amino acids. Trimming took 5 bases from V and 0 from J, leaving 15 bases between them. The germline V gene encodes CDR1 SGHDT and CDR2 YYEEEE.

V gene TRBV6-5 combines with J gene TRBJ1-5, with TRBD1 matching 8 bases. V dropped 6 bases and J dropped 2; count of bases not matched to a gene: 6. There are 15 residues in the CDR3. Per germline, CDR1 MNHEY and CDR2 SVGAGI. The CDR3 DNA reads TGTGCCAGCAGCCTGGACAGGGCGGGCAATCAGCCCCAGCATTTT. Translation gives CASSLDRAGNQPQHF.

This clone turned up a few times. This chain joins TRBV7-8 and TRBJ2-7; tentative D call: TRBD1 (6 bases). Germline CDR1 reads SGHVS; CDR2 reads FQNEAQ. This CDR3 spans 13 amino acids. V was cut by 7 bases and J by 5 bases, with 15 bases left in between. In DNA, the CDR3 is TGTGCCAGCACCCTAGGGGGATGGGACGAGCAGTACTTC. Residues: CASTLGGWDEQYF.